The rows below give T cell receptor beta chains drawn from one sample of a study of blood T cell repertoires in COVID-19. Profiled with immunoSEQ multiplex PCR; TCRdb holds only in-frame clones, not every one. There are about 100,000 clones in the sample; approximately 86% occur only once, and about 1.7% lies in the top ten. Sample: peripheral blood. The receptors derive from a man older than 75 with acute or convalescent COVID-19. The CDR3 runs from the conserved cysteine through the conserved F or W. A D gene is named only where the DNA matches it firmly. Clone sizes are given selectively: once, few, many, or a class where the clone is expanded.

TRBV19	15	-	-	TRBJ2-7	TGTGCCAGTAGTATTGGGAGACGGCAGACCTACGAGCAGTACTTC	CASSIGRRQTYEQYF
TRBV7-9	14	TRBD1	-	TRBJ2-7	TGTGCCACCTTACCGTGGACAGGGCGTCACGAGCAGTACTTC	CATLPWTGRHEQYF
TRBV21-1	15	-	-	TRBJ2-7	TGTGCCAGCAGCTCCCGAACGCATCTTGTCGGGGAGCAGTACTTC	CASSSRTHLVGEQYF
TRBV25-1	16	-	-	TRBJ1-4	TGTGCCAGCAGTGAGCGGGGGTCAACAGGGATTGAAAAACTGTTTTTT	CASSERGSTGIEKLFF
TRBV28	16	TRBD1	-	TRBJ2-1	TGTGCCAGCAGTTCCCTAGCGACAGGGGCTTACAATGAGCAGTTCTTC	CASSSLATGAYNEQFF
TRBV3-1/TRBV3-2	15	-	-	TRBJ1-6	TGTGCCAGCAGCCAAGGCGCAGGGTGGGATTCACCCCTCCACTTT	CASSQGAGWDSPLHF
TRBV6-5	14	TRBD1	-	TRBJ1-1	TGTGCCAGCAGAAAACAGGGGGCGGGCACTGAAGCTTTCTTT	CASRKQGAGTEAFF
TRBV28	14	-	-	TRBJ1-4	TGTGCCAGCAGTGGACGGGGGGTGGATGAAAAACTGTTTTTT	CASSGRGVDEKLFF
TRBV19	14	TRBD1	-	TRBJ1-5	TGTGCCAGTAGTACCCAGGGGGCATATCAGCCCCAGCATTTT	CASSTQGAYQPQHF
TRBV2	15	TRBD2	-	TRBJ2-2	TGTGCCAGCAGACCCCTAGCGGGAGTCTCCGGGGAGCTGTTTTTT	CASRPLAGVSGELFF
TRBV7-2	15	-	-	TRBJ2-3	TGTGCCAGCAGCTTAGGCGGGCGGGCGGCAGATACGCAGTATTTT	CASSLGGRAADTQYF
TRBV9	16	TRBD2	few	TRBJ2-1	TGTGCCAGCAGCACCCGGACTAGCGGTTCCTACAATGAGCAGTTCTTC	CASSTRTSGSYNEQFF
TRBV3-1/TRBV3-2	17	TRBD2	-	TRBJ2-1	TGTGCCAGCAGCCAAGCCCCTTTAGGGGAGGGCCACAATGAGCAGTTCTTC	CASSQAPLGEGHNEQFF
TRBV7-9	14	-	-	TRBJ2-3	TGTGCCAGCAGCTTGTCCGGGAGTGTAGATACGCAGTATTTT	CASSLSGSVDTQYF
TRBV7-9	14	TRBD1	-	TRBJ2-7	TGTGCCAGCAGCCCCACCGCTGACAGGGACGAGCAGTACTTC	CASSPTADRDEQYF
TRBV27	16	-	-	TRBJ2-1	TGTGCCAGCAGCCTTAGGTTTACGGGGTCCTACAATGAGCAGTTCTTC	CASSLRFTGSYNEQFF
TRBV5-4	16	TRBD2	once	TRBJ2-1	TGTGCCAGCAGCCGCGGGAGCAGCAGCTCCTACAATGAGCAGTTCTTC	CASSRGSSSSYNEQFF
TRBV6-2/TRBV6-3	13	-	few	TRBJ2-7	TGTGCCAGCAGTTGGGCAGCCTCCTACGAGCAGTACTTC	CASSWAASYEQYF
TRBV14	15	-	-	TRBJ1-3	TGTGCCAGCAGCCAAGAAATCATCTCTGGAAACACCATATATTTT	CASSQEIISGNTIYF
TRBV10-3	17	-	-	TRBJ2-7	TGTGCCATCAGTGAGGGGGCCCTCAATATTATAGCCTACGAGCAGTACTTC	CAISEGALNIIAYEQYF
TRBV21-1	17	-	-	TRBJ1-5	TGTGCCAGCAGCCCGCCTTGGCGGGACAGGCGGGGTCAGCCCCAGCATTTT	CASSPPWRDRRGQPQHF
TRBV28	13	-	once	TRBJ1-4	TGTGCCAGCAGGAGGGCGTTTAATGAAAAACTGTTTTTT	CASRRAFNEKLFF
TRBV24-1	17	TRBD2	-	TRBJ2-5	TGTGCCACCAGTGATTCCCGGGCCGGCGGGAGGCAAGAGACCCAGTACTTC	CATSDSRAGGRQETQYF
TRBV7-2	13	-	-	TRBJ2-5	TGTGCCAGCAGCTTAGTCGGGGTGAAGACCCAGTACTTC	CASSLVGVKTQYF
TRBV11-1	15	-	-	TRBJ2-7	TGTGCCAGCAGCCCCTCCCCCGTGGGCGCGTACGAGCAGTACTTC	CASSPSPVGAYEQYF
TRBV2	14	TRBD1	few	TRBJ1-1	TGTGCCAGCAGTGACAGGGGGGCGAACACTGAAGCTTTCTTT	CASSDRGANTEAFF
TRBV6-2/TRBV6-3	14	TRBD1	-	TRBJ1-4	TGTGCCAGCAGTTCTGGGACAGGGTATGAAAAACTGTTTTTT	CASSSGTGYEKLFF
TRBV7-9	14	-	-	TRBJ1-5	TGTGCCAGCAGCCTAGGAGGGCTTGGACAGCCCCAGCATTTT	CASSLGGLGQPQHF
TRBV11-2	16	-	-	TRBJ2-6	TGTGCCAGCAGCTTAGGCCTCAGCTCTGGGGCCAACGTCCTGACTTTC	CASSLGLSSGANVLTF